A selection of T cell receptor beta chains follows, all from one sample in a study of cytotoxic CD8 clonotypes in ibrutinib-treated CLL. The repertoire was sequenced with immunoSEQ multiplex PCR; TCRdb's copy has only in-frame clones and lacks some. Here the sample spans approximately 160,000 clones, approximately 90% being singletons. Sequenced material: PBMCs, taken at disease progression, from a patient treated with ibrutinib. These receptors all come from a human donor with chronic lymphocytic leukemia. CDR3s include the opening cysteine and the closing phenylalanine or tryptophan. A D gene is named only where the DNA matches it firmly. Not every row has a clone size; where given, it reads once, few, many or a size class.

len	abundance	d_gene	v_gene	j_gene	CDR3aa	CDR3nt
15	.	TRBD1	TRBV25-1	TRBJ2-3	CASSPITGGADTQYF	TGTGCCAGCAGTCCTATAACAGGGGGCGCAGATACGCAGTATTTT
11	.	.	TRBV29-1	TRBJ2-7	CSVRKGNEQYF	TGCAGCGTTCGAAAGGGGAACGAGCAGTACTTC
15	.	TRBD2	TRBV7-9	TRBJ2-3	CASSLASGRADTQYF	TGTGCCAGCAGCTTAGCCAGCGGGAGGGCAGATACGCAGTATTTT
14	.	.	TRBV28	TRBJ2-7	CASSLGPRLREQYF	TGTGCCAGCAGTTTAGGCCCCAGGTTACGCGAGCAGTACTTC
11	once	.	TRBV28	TRBJ2-1	CASSFLDEQFF	TGTGCCAGCAGTTTCTTGGATGAGCAGTTCTTC
15	few	.	TRBV2	TRBJ2-7	CASSDMIPSSYEQYF	TGTGCCAGCAGTGACATGATACCGAGCTCCTACGAGCAGTACTTC
15	.	.	TRBV4-2	TRBJ2-7	CASSPGVAEGYEQYF	TGTGCCAGCAGCCCTGGGGTAGCGGAGGGCTACGAGCAGTACTTC
17	.	.	TRBV2	TRBJ2-7	CASSEELVPGAGYEQYF	TGTGCCAGCAGTGAAGAGTTGGTTCCAGGGGCCGGATACGAGCAGTACTTC
13	.	.	TRBV5-6	TRBJ1-5	CASSLGLNQPQHF	TGTGCCAGCAGCTTGGGGTTGAATCAGCCCCAGCATTTT
14	once	TRBD1	TRBV29-1	TRBJ2-5	CSVEPQGVPETQYF	TGCAGCGTTGAACCACAGGGGGTCCCAGAGACCCAGTACTTC
15	.	.	TRBV10-2	TRBJ1-5	CASSVQQGSHQPQHF	TGCGCCAGCAGTGTCCAGCAAGGCAGCCATCAGCCCCAGCATTTT
14	.	.	TRBV19	TRBJ2-5	CASSTPGLQETQYF	TGTGCCAGTAGTACGCCGGGATTACAAGAGACCCAGTACTTC
14	.	TRBD2	TRBV19	TRBJ2-7	CASSSSGRVYEQYF	TGTGCCAGTAGTAGTAGCGGGAGGGTTTACGAGCAGTACTTC
15	.	.	TRBV5-5	TRBJ2-2	CASSLNRVNTGELFF	TGTGCCAGCAGCTTGAACAGGGTCAACACCGGGGAGCTGTTTTTT
13	.	.	TRBV30	TRBJ2-5	CAWSLGNQETQYF	TGTGCCTGGAGTTTGGGGAACCAAGAGACCCAGTACTTC
15	.	.	TRBV6-6	TRBJ2-3	CASRERGGGPDTQYF	TGTGCCAGCCGCGAAAGGGGCGGAGGTCCAGATACGCAGTATTTT
14	.	TRBD1	TRBV7-9	TRBJ2-7	CASSLFGQGPEQYF	TGTGCCAGCAGCTTATTTGGACAGGGTCCCGAGCAGTACTTC
16	.	TRBD1	TRBV28	TRBJ2-7	CASSSPRGQGGDEQYF	TGTGCCAGCAGTTCGCCCCGGGGACAGGGAGGGGACGAGCAGTACTTC
13	.	.	TRBV29-1	TRBJ2-7	CSVEDSTAYEQYF	TGCAGCGTTGAAGATAGCACAGCCTACGAGCAGTACTTC
14	.	.	TRBV4-3	TRBJ2-1	CASSRLGSYNEQFF	TGCGCCAGCAGCCGACTAGGGTCCTACAATGAGCAGTTCTTC
15	.	TRBD1	TRBV2	TRBJ1-2	CASRDRGRLDYGYTF	TGTGCCAGCAGGGACAGGGGACGTCTTGACTATGGCTACACCTTC
16	.	TRBD2	TRBV6-1	TRBJ2-1	CASSEFGREPYNEQFF	TGTGCCAGCAGTGAATTCGGGAGGGAGCCCTACAATGAGCAGTTCTTC
15	.	.	TRBV7-8	TRBJ1-1	CASSLVPGFDGEAFF	TGTGCCAGCAGCTTAGTCCCAGGGTTCGACGGCGAAGCTTTCTTT
13	.	TRBD1	TRBV30	TRBJ1-5	CAWGTGSDQPQHF	TGTGCCTGGGGGACAGGCTCCGATCAGCCCCAGCATTTT
17	.	TRBD2	TRBV6-1	TRBJ2-5	CASSEILRGGRRETQYF	TGTGCCAGCAGTGAAATCCTCCGGGGGGGGCGCAGGGAGACCCAGTACTTC
15	.	TRBD1	TRBV6-1	TRBJ2-1	CASSRQGRSYNEQFF	TGTGCCAGCAGCAGACAGGGGCGCTCCTACAATGAGCAGTTCTTC
18	.	TRBD2	TRBV11-2	TRBJ2-1	CASSLDRLAGITYNEQFF	TGTGCCAGCAGCTTAGATCGACTAGCGGGTATTACCTACAATGAGCAGTTCTTC
15	.	.	TRBV4-2	TRBJ2-3	CASSQAGFSTDTQYF	TGTGCCAGCAGCCAAGCCGGGTTTAGCACAGATACGCAGTATTTT
14	.	TRBD2	TRBV6-1	TRBJ2-5	CASSGELAGETQYF	TGTGCCAGCAGTGGGGAACTAGCGGGAGAGACCCAGTACTTC
14	.	.	TRBV5-6	TRBJ1-2	CASSLSQANYGYTF	TGTGCCAGCAGCTTGTCTCAGGCTAACTATGGCTACACCTTC
16	once	TRBD2	TRBV29-1	TRBJ2-7	CSVEGLVAGAPGGQYF	TGCAGCGTTGAAGGTTTGGTAGCGGGAGCCCCAGGCGGGCAGTACTTC
13	.	.	TRBV27	TRBJ2-2	CASSYSNTGELFF	TGTGCCAGCAGTTATTCGAACACCGGGGAGCTGTTTTTT
20	.	TRBD2	TRBV4-1	TRBJ2-1	CASSQSSWLAGGSSYNEQFF	TGCGCCAGCAGCCAATCAAGTTGGTTAGCGGGAGGTTCCTCCTACAATGAGCAGTTCTTC
16	.	.	TRBV28	TRBJ1-5	CASSLPSGGIGQPQHF	TGTGCCAGCAGTTTACCCTCGGGAGGCATCGGTCAGCCCCAGCATTTT
16	.	.	TRBV7-2	TRBJ2-1	CASSPRTPRTYNEQFF	TGTGCCAGCAGCCCGCGGACTCCCAGGACCTACAATGAGCAGTTCTTC
16	.	.	TRBV18	TRBJ2-3	CASSTGQSAYTDTQYF	TGTGCCAGCTCAACAGGACAGTCGGCGTACACAGATACGCAGTATTTT
16	.	TRBD2	TRBV7-2	TRBJ2-1	CASSSGTSGRARGEFF	TGTGCCAGCAGCTCCGGGACTAGCGGGAGGGCAAGGGGGGAGTTCTTC
15	.	.	TRBV6-6	TRBJ1-3	CASRPSGGSGNTIYF	TGTGCCAGCAGACCGTCTGGGGGCTCTGGAAACACCATATATTTT
16	.	TRBD1	TRBV11-2	TRBJ1-3	CASSFPGQLLGNTIYF	TGTGCCAGCAGCTTTCCGGGACAGCTTCTTGGAAACACCATATATTTT
15	.	TRBD1	TRBV7-8	TRBJ2-2	CASSSRDRGTGELFF	TGTGCCAGCAGCTCCCGGGACAGGGGAACCGGGGAGCTGTTTTTT
14	.	.	TRBV15	TRBJ2-3	CATSRSGPSVTQYF	TGTGCCACCAGCCGTTCCGGGCCCAGTGTTACGCAGTATTTT
20	once	.	TRBV4-3	TRBJ1-2	CASSQLLGSGGGRQIYGYTF	TGCGCCAGCAGCCAACTTTTGGGGTCTGGCGGGGGCAGACAGATCTATGGCTACACCTTC
14	few	TRBD1	TRBV4-1	TRBJ1-1	CASSQDTGVPEAFF	TGCGCCAGCAGCCAAGATACAGGGGTCCCTGAAGCTTTCTTT
13	.	TRBD1	TRBV6-5	TRBJ1-2	CASSFDGQGGYTF	TGTGCCAGCAGTTTCGACGGACAGGGCGGCTACACCTTC
14	.	.	TRBV4-1	TRBJ1-3	CASSHTGSGNTIYF	TGCGCCAGCAGCCACACCGGCTCTGGAAACACCATATATTTT
15	.	TRBD1	TRBV27	TRBJ1-3	CASREQGALRNTIYF	TGTGCCAGCAGGGAACAGGGGGCGCTTCGAAACACCATATATTTT
14	.	TRBD1	TRBV7-9	TRBJ1-5	CASSGQGSNQPQHF	TGTGCCAGCAGCGGACAGGGAAGCAATCAGCCCCAGCATTTT
15	.	.	TRBV6-5	TRBJ2-1	CASSYEGGSYNEQFF	TGTGCCAGCAGTTACGAGGGGGGCTCCTACAATGAGCAGTTCTTC
16	.	.	TRBV4-2	TRBJ1-2	CASSRDLGGAGSGYTF	TGTGCCAGCAGCCGTGATTTGGGGGGGGCCGGTTCTGGCTACACCTTC
11	.	.	TRBV20-1	TRBJ2-7	CSAGGGYEQYF	TGCAGTGCGGGGGGTGGGTACGAGCAGTACTTC
12	.	.	TRBV28	TRBJ1-1	CASSRWNTEAFF	TGTGCCAGCAGCCGTTGGAACACTGAAGCTTTCTTT
17	.	.	TRBV28	TRBJ2-6	CASSFAGSISGANVLTF	TGTGCCAGCAGTTTTGCAGGGTCGATATCTGGGGCCAACGTCCTGACTTTC
16	.	TRBD1	TRBV6-5	TRBJ2-5	CASSYATGGRQETQYF	TGTGCCAGCAGTTACGCGACAGGGGGCAGACAAGAGACCCAGTACTTC
13	.	.	TRBV29-1	TRBJ1-5	CSVSEGVGQPQHF	TGCAGCGTCAGCGAGGGAGTTGGACAGCCCCAGCATTTT